This T cell receptor beta chain was profiled in a study of memory CD4+ T cells and cytomegalovirus serostatus. Across the whole study: Of the healthy Belgian adults, eight or nine were CMV seropositive and approximately 24 seronegative.

The assay was immunoSEQ multiplex PCR, and TCRdb's table has in-frame clones only and misses some. This sample has around 41,000 clones; less than 80% occur once, and the top ten carry approximately 6.5%. CDR3 length equals 18 residues. The trim removed 4 bases at V and 2 bases at J, leaving 16 bases unmatched. CDR1 is SNHLY and CDR2 is FYNNEI in the germline V gene. Single viable CD3+CD4+CD8-CD45RO+ cells were sorted as the memory CD4+ T cells. Donors' CMV status reflects serum IgG against pp150, pp28, p38, p52. V usage is TRBV2 and J usage is TRBJ2-7, with 8 bases matching TRBD1. Sequenced input: memory CD4+ T cells from blood. The receptor was derived from an adult in good health and CMV-seronegative. The CDR3, as DNA: TGTGCCAGCAGTGCAAGGGGAGGACAGGGATTGCAGCCCTACGAGCAGTACTTC. Protein sequence: CASSARGGQGLQPYEQYF.